The present entry profiles one T cell receptor (beta chain) with its context. V lost 11 bases, J lost 2 bases, and 7 bases lay in between. CDR3 length: 12 residues. Germline values: CDR1 MNHNS, CDR2 SASEGT. Time point denoted: newly diagnosed GD, antithyroid drugs for less than 3 months. Making the TCR library involved RNA that had been extracted from PBMCs. iRepertoire HTBI primers and Arm-PCR of CDR3 regions built TCR beta libraries. Each CDR3 protein gets one entry after TCRdb re-called the multiplex PCR reads with MiXCR. The sample shows roughly 400,000 distinct CDR3 sequences, roughly 15% of them seen only once. The data were obtained in a study of regulatory T cells in long-lasting Graves disease. This same sample was also part of a study on T cells in Graves' hyperthyroidism and ophthalmopathy.

Here the sequenced sample was peripheral blood mononuclear cells (PBMCs), taken at new diagnosis, from a patient treated with antithyroid drugs. V gene TRBV6-1 combines with J gene TRBJ2-6; no definite D call. This TCR was recovered from a woman aged 18-29 years with Graves disease. The CDR3 DNA is TGTGCCGGAAGTGCTGGGGCCAACGTCCTGACTTTC. Translating it yields CAGSAGANVLTF.